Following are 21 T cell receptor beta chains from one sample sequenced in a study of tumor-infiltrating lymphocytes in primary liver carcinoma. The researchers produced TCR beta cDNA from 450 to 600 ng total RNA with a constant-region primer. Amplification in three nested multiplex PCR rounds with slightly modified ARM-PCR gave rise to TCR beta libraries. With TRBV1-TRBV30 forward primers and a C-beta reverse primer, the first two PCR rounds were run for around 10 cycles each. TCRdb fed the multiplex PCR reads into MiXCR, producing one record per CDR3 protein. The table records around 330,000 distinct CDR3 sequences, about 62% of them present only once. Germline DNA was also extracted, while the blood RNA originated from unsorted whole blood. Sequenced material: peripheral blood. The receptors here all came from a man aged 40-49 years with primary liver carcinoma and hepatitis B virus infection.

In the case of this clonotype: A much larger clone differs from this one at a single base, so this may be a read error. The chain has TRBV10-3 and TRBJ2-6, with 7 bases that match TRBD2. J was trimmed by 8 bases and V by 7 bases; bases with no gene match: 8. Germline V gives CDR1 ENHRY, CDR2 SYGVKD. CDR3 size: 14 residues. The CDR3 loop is CAIKAGSGTNVLTF. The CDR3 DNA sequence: TGTGCCATCAAGGCAGGGAGCGGGACCAACGTCCTGACTTTC.

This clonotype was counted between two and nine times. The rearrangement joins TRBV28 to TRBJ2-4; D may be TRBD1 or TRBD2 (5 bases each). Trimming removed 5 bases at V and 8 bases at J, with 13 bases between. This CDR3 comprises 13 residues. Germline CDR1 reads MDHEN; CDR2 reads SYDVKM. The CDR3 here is CASSVGGADIQYF. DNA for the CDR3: TGTGCCAGCAGTGTTGGGGGTGCGGACATTCAGTACTTC.

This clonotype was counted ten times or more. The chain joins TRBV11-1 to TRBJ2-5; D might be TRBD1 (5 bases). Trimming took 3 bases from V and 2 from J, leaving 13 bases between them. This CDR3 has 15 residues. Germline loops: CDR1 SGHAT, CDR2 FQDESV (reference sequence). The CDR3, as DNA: TGTGCCAGCAGCTTTGGGAAGGGGTTGCAAGAGACCCAGTACTTC. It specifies CASSFGKGLQETQYF.

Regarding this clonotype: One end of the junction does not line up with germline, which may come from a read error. The CDR3 sequence is CACSYEVPYELCF. CDR3 nucleotide sequence: TGTGCCTGCAGTTACGAGGTACCCTACGAGCTGTGCTTC. The chain employs TRBV6-2 or TRBV6-3 and TRBJ2-7; D is uncertain. In germline, CDR1 is MNHEY, CDR2 SVGEGT. The CDR3 totals 13 residues.

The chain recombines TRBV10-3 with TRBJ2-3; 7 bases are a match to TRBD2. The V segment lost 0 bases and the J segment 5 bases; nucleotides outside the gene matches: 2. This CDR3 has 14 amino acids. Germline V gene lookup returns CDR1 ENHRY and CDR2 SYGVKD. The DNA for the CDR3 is TGTGCCATCAGTGAGTCGGGAGGGGAAGATACGCAGTATTTT. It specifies CAISESGGEDTQYF.

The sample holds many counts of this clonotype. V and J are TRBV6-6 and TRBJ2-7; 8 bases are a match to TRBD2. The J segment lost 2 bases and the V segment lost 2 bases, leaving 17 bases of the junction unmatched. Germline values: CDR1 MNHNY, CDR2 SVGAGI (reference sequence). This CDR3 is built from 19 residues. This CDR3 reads CASSYVSGRNKRTPYEQYF. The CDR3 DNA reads TGTGCCAGCAGTTACGTAAGCGGGAGAAATAAGCGGACTCCCTACGAGCAGTACTTC.

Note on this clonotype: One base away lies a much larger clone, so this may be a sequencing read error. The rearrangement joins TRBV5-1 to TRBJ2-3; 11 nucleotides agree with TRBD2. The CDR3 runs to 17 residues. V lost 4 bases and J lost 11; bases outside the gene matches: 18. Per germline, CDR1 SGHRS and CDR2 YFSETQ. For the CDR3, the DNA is TGCGCCAGCAGCCCAACATTTACTAGCGGGAGCGATCCTAAGCAGTATTTT. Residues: CASSPTFTSGSDPKQYF.

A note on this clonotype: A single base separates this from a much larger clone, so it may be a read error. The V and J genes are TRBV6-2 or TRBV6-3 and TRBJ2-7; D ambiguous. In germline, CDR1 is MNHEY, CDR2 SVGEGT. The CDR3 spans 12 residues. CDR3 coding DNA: TGTGCCAGCACAGGCCCCCCCTACGAGCACTACTTC. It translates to CASTGPPYEHYF.

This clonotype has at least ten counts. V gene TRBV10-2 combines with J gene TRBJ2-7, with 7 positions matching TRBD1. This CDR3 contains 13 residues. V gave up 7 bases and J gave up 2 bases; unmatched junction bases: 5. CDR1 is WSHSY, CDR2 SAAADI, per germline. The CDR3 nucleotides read TGCGCCAGCAAACCGGGACAGACCTACGAGCAGTACTTC. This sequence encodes CASKPGQTYEQYF.

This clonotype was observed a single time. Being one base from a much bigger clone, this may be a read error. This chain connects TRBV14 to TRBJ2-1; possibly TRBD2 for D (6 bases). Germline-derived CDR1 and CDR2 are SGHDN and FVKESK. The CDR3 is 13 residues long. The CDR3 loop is CVSSPRLVGEQFF. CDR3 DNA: TGTGTCAGCAGCCCCAGACTAGTTGGTGAGCAGTTCTTC.

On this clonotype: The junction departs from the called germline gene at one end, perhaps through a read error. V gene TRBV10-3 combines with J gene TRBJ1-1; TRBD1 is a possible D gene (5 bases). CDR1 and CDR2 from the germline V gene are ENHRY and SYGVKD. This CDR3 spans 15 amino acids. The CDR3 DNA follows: TGTGCCATCAGTAAAGGGACGACGATGAACACTGGAGCTTTCTTT. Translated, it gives CAISKGTTMNTGAFF.

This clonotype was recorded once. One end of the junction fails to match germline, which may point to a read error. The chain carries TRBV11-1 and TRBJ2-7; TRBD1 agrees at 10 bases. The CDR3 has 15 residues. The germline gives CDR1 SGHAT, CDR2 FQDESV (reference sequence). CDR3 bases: TGTGCTAGCAACTTAGCGGTGACAGGGGGCGAAGAGCAGTACTTC. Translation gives CASNLAVTGGEEQYF.

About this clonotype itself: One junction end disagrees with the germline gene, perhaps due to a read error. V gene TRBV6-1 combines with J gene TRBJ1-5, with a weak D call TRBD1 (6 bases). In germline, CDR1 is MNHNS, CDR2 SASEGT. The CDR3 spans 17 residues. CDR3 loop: CANSERGWGAENQPQHF. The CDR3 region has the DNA TGTGCCAACAGTGAAAGAGGGTGGGGGGCAGAGAATCAGCCCCAGCATTTT.

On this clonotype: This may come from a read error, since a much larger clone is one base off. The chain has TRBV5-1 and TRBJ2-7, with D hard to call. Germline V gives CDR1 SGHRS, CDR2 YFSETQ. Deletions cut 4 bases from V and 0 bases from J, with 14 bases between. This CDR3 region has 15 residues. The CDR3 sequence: CASSPFSSSSYEQYF. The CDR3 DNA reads TGCGCCAGCAGCCCCTTTTCTTCTAGCTCCTACGAGCAGTACTTC.

The CDR3 bases are TGTGCCAGCCCTAGGGGAGAGACCCAGTACTTC. It codes for CASPRGETQYF. The chain couples TRBV18 to TRBJ2-5; tentative D call: TRBD1 (5 bases). The CDR3 has 11 residues. Germline values: CDR1 KGHSH, CDR2 LQKENI. V gave up 8 bases and J gave up 4 bases, with 8 bases separating them.

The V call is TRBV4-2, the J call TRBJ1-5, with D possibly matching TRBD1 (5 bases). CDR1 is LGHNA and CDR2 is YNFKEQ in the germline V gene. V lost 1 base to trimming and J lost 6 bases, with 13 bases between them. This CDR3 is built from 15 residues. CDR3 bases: TGTGCCAGCAGCCAAGTACAGGATCGCGGTCAGCCCCAGCATTTT. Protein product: CASSQVQDRGQPQHF.

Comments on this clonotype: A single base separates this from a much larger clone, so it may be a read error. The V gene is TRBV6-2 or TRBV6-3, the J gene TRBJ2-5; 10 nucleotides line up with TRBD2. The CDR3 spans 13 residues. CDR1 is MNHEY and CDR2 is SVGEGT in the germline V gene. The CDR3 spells CVSSYSGRETQYF. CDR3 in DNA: TGTGTCAGCAGTTATAGCGGGAGGGAGACCCAGTACTTC.

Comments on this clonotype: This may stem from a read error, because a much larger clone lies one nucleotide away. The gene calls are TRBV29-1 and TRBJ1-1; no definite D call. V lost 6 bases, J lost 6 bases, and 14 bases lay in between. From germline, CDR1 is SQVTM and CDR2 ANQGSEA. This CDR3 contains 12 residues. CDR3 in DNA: TGCAGCGTGGCGCCTGGCATGGCTGAAGCTTTCTTT. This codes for CSVAPGMAEAFF.

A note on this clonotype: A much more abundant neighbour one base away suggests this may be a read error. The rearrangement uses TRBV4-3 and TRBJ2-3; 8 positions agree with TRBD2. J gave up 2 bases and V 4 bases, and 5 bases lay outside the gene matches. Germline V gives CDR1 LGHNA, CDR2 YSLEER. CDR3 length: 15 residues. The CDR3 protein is CASSLSGGPTDTQYF. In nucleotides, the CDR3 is TGCGCCAGCAGCCTGAGCGGGGGTCCCACAGATACGCAGTATTTT.

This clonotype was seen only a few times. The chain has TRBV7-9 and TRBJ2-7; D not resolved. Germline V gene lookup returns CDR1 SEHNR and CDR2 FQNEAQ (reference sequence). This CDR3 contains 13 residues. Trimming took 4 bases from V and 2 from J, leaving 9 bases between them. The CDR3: CASSSRFTYEQYF. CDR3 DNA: TGTGCCAGCAGCTCCAGATTCACCTACGAGCAGTACTTC.

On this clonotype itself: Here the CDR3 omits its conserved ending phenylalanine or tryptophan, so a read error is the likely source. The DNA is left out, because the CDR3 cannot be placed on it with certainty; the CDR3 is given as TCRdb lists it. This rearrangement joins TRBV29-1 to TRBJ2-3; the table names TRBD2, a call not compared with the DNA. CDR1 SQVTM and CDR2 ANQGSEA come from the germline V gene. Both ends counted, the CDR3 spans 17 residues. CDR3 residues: CSVALPLRRQNGDTPYL.